Given below is one TCR beta chain in context. Its antigen is unidentified. Treatment given: approximately 18 received Ad26.COV2.S at low or high dose, single or two shots; 5 received placebo; per-sample allocation not given. After the first vaccine or placebo injection, samples were drawn on day 63. TCRdb's copy holds only in-frame clones and misses some; the assay was immunoSEQ multiplex PCR. Of roughly 390,000 clones detected, 80% to 90% appear once; the ten largest clones hold about 3.6%. V was pared by 4 bases and J by 3 bases, with 13 bases between. Germline CDR1 is LGHDT and CDR2 is YNNKEL (reference sequence). The CDR3 contains 14 residues. This sample was included in a study of Ad26.COV2.S vaccination and SARS-CoV-2 variants. Study-wide points: Breadth measured for non-spike TCRs was similar across vaccine and placebo recipients.

This TCR was sampled from a person between 18 and 59 years old who received the Ad26.COV2.S COVID-19 vaccine or a placebo. The chain is built from TRBV3-1 (or the pseudogene TRBV3-2) and TRBJ2-7; unclear D gene. The sequenced sample was peripheral blood, obtained in a trial of Ad26.COV2.S vaccine versus placebo. CDR3 bases: TGTGCCAGCAGCCCCATTCCCGAGTACTACGAGCAGTACTTC. It translates to CASSPIPEYYEQYF.